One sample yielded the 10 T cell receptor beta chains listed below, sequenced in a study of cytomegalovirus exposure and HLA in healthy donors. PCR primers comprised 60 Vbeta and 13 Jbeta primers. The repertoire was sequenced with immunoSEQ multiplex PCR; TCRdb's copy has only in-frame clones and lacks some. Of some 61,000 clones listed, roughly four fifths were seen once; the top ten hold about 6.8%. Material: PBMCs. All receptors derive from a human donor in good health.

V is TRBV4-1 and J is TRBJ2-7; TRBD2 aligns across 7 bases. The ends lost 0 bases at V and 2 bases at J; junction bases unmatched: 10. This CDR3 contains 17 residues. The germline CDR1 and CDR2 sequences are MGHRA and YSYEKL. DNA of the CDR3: TGCGCCAGCAGCCAAGATCCCCCCGGGACTACCACCTACGAGCAGTACTTC. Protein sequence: CASSQDPPGTTTYEQYF.

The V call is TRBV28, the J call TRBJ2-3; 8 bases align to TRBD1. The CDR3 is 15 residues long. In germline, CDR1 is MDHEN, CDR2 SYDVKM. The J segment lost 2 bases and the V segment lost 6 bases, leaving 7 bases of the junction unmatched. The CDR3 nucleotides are TGTGCCAGCAGGGCGGGACAGGACCTCACAGATACGCAGTATTTT. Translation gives CASRAGQDLTDTQYF.

This chain's CDR3 is CASGSGELGYTF. The DNA for the CDR3 is TGCGCCAGCGGTTCCGGGGAGCTGGGCTACACCTTC. The rearrangement uses TRBV4-3 and TRBJ1-2, with unresolved D. The CDR3 length is 12 residues. Between the trimmed V and J ends, which lost 8 bases and 8 bases, there was a span of 15 bases. From germline, CDR1 is LGHNA and CDR2 YSLEER.

The CDR3 bases are TGTGCCAGTAGTATTTCCAGTAACTATGGCTACACCTTC. Its translation: CASSISSNYGYTF. This chain connects TRBV19 to TRBJ1-2; D not certain. Between the trimmed V and J ends, which lost 3 bases and 1 base, there was a span of 6 bases. Germline loops: CDR1 LNHDA, CDR2 SQIVND (reference sequence). The CDR3 length is 13 residues.

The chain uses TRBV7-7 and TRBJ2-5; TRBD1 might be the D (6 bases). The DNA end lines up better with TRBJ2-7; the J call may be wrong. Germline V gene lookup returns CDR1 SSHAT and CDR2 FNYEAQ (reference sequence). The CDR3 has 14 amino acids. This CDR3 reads CASSTDRSSYEQYF. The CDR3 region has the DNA TGTGCCAGCAGCACGGACAGAAGCTCCTACGAGCAGTACTTC.

CDR3 in DNA: TGTGCCAGCAGCCGATTGAACTCGTATGGCTACACCTTC. Protein product: CASSRLNSYGYTF. The chain carries TRBV5-8 and TRBJ1-2, with D unclear. The CDR3 is 13 amino acids. Germline V gives CDR1 SGHTS, CDR2 YDEGEE. Trimming removed 4 bases at V and 5 bases at J, with 12 bases between.

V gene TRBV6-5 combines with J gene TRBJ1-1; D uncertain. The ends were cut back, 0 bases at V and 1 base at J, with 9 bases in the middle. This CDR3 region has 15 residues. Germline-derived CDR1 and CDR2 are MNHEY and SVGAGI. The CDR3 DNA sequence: TGTGCCAGCAGTTACTCGATCTCGAGGAACACTGAAGCTTTCTTT. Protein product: CASSYSISRNTEAFF.

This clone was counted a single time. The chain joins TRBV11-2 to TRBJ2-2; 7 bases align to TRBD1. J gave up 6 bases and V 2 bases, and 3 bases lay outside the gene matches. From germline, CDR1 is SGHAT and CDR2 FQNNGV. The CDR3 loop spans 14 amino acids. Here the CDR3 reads CASSLRTGAGELFF. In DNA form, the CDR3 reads TGTGCCAGCAGCTTAAGAACAGGGGCCGGGGAGCTGTTTTTT.

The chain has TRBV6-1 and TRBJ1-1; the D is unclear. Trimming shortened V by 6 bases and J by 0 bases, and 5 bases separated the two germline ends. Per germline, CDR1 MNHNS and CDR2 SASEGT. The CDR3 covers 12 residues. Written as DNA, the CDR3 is TGTGCCAGCAGAACAGTGAACACTGAAGCTTTCTTT. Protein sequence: CASRTVNTEAFF.

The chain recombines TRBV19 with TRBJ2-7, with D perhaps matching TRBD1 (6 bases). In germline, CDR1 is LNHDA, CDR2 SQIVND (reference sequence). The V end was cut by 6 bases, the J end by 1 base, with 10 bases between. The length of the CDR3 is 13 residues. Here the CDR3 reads CASSRGSSYEQYF. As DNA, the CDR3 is TGTGCCAGTAGCAGGGGTTCGTCCTACGAGCAGTACTTC.